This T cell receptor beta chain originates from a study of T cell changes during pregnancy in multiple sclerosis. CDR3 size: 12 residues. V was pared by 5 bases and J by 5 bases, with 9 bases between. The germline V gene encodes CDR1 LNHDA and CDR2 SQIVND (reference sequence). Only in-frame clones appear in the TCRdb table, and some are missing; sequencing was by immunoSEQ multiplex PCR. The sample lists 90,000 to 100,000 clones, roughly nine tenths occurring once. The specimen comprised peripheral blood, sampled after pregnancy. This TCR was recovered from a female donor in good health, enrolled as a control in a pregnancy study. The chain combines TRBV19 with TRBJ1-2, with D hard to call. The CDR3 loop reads CASSSEGYGYTF. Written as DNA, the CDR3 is TGTGCCAGTAGTTCAGAGGGTTATGGCTACACCTTC.